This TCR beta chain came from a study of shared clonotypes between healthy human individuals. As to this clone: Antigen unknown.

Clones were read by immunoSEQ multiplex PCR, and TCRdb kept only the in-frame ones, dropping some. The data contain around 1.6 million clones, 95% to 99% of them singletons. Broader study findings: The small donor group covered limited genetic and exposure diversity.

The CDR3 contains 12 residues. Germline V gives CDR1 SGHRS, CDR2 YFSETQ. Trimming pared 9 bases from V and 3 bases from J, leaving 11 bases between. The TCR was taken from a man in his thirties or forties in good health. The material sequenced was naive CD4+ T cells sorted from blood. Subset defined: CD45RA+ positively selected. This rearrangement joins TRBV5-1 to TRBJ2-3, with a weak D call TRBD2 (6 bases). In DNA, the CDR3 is TGCGCCACTCGGGGAGGAACAGATACGCAGTATTTT. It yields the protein CATRGGTDTQYF. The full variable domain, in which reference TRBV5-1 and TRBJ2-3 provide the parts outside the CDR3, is KAGVTQTPRYLIKTRGQQVTLSCSPISGHRSVSWYQQTPGQGLQFLFEYFSETQRNKGNFPGRFSGRQFSNSRSEMNVSTLELGDSALYLCATRGGTDTQYFGPGTRLTVL.